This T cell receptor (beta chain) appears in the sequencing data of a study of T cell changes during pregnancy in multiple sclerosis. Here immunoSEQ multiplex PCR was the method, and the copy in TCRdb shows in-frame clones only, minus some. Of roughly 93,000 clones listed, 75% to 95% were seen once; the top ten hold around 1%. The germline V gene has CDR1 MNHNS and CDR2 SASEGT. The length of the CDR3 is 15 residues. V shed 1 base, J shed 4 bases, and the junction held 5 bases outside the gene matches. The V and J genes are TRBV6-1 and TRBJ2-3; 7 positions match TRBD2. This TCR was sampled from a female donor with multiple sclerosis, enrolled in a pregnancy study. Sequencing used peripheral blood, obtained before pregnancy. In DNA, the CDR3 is TGTGCCAGCAGTGAAGGCGGGAGACGAGCAGATACGCAGTATTTT. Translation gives CASSEGGRRADTQYF.